These T cell receptor beta chains were read from a single sample in a study of metastatic and nonmetastatic thyroid tumors. TCRdb re-processed the PCR reads through MiXCR. The sample records 20,000 to 25,000 clones, 15% to 17% being singletons. Sequencing input: blood. Source of these receptors: a female donor with papillary thyroid cancer or a benign thyroid nodule (not recorded which). Some clones in this sample may be carry-over from other donors' samples. Each CDR3 is given with its conserved first and last residue. The D gene is left open where the match is weak. Size is stated for part of the rows, as once, few or many counts, or as a class when the clone is expanded.

d_call	v_call	clone_size	j_call	cdr3_nt	cdr3_aa
TRBD2	TRBV7-6	many	TRBJ2-2	TGTGCCAGCAGCTTAGGACTAGCGGGAGCCGGGGAGCTGTTTTTT	CASSLGLAGAGELFF
NA	TRBV30	few	TRBJ1-1	TGTGCCTGGAGATACGCAGGGGTTTCGTACACTGAAGCTTTCTTT	CAWRYAGVSYTEAFF
NA	TRBV6-1	few	TRBJ2-7	TGTGCCACCCCCCCAGGACGGGGCCACGAGCAGTACTTC	CATPPGRGHEQYF
NA	TRBV30	many	TRBJ1-1	TGTGCCTGGAGCCGGGCAGGTTGGAACACTGAAGCTTTCTTT	CAWSRAGWNTEAFF
NA	TRBV4-2	NA	TRBJ2-5	TGTGCCAGCAGCCAAGATCAGGGAAGTACAGCTATCAAAGAGACCCAGTACTTC	CASSQDQGSTAIKETQYF
NA	TRBV10-1	medium-sized	TRBJ1-2	TGCGCCAGCAGTGCTGAGACCACTAACTATGGCTACACCTTC	CASSAETTNYGYTF
NA	TRBV15	medium-sized	TRBJ2-7	TGTGCCACCAGCATGAGGACAGCCTCCTACGAGCAGTACTTT	CATSMRTASYEQYF
NA	TRBV19	medium-sized	TRBJ1-5	TGTGCCAGTAGTATCAGAAGTAGCAATCAGCCCCAGCATTTT	CASSIRSSNQPQHF
TRBD2	TRBV28	many	TRBJ2-3	TGTGCCAGCCTGGGACTAGCGGGAGTGGATCGAGATACGCAGTATTTT	CASLGLAGVDRDTQYF
TRBD1	TRBV19	NA	TRBJ2-3	TGTGCCAGTAGTCTGCGGAGGGACAGGGCCGATACGCAGTATTTT	CASSLRRDRADTQYF
NA	TRBV4-1	few	TRBJ2-7	TGCGCCAGCAGCCAAGGACCGGAAGGGTATTACGAGCAGTACTTC	CASSQGPEGYYEQYF
NA	TRBV2	many	TRBJ1-4	TGTGCCAGCAGGGGCGAGCGTGGAGGTCGTGAAAAACTGTTTTTT	CASRGERGGREKLFF
NA	TRBV6-1	many	TRBJ2-6	TGTGCCAGCAGGGAAGACACGTCTGGGGCCAACGTCCTGACTTTC	CASREDTSGANVLTF
NA	TRBV9	NA	TRBJ2-3	TGTGCCAGCAGCGTTCCTAGCGTGGAGTGGAGCACAGATACGCAGTATTTT	CASSVPSVEWSTDTQYF
NA	TRBV6-1	medium-sized	TRBJ2-7	TGTGCCAGCAGTGATTCAGTAGCCGAGCAGTACTTC	CASSDSVAEQYF
NA	TRBV27	NA	TRBJ2-7	TGTGCCAGCATGGCTCCGGTACAGGTCCCCTACGAGCAGCACTTC	CASMAPVQVPYEQHF
NA	TRBV3-1	many	TRBJ2-3	TGTGCCAGCAGCCAGGCAGGGTTCGGAGATACGCAGTATTTT	CASSQAGFGDTQYF
NA	TRBV10-3	few	TRBJ2-7	TGTGCCATCAGCGCTCCAACCGGGAGCCACGAGCAGTACTTC	CAISAPTGSHEQYF
NA	TRBV10-3	many	TRBJ2-3	TGTGCCATCAGTGAAGGAAGCACAGATACGCAGTATTTT	CAISEGSTDTQYF
NA	TRBV6-2/TRBV6-3	NA	TRBJ2-3	TGTGCCAGCAGTTACGCGGGCGGAGCCACAGATACGCAGTATTTT	CASSYAGGATDTQYF
NA	TRBV12-3/TRBV12-4	many	TRBJ1-1	TGTGCCAGCAGTACCACGATGAACACTGAAGCTTTCTTT	CASSTTMNTEAFF
NA	TRBV6-1	medium-sized	TRBJ2-7	TGTGCCAGTGGGTGGACAGCTTACGAGCAGTACTTC	CASGWTAYEQYF
TRBD2	TRBV5-4	many	TRBJ2-5	TGTGCCAGCAGCTTCCGGACTAGCGGGGCTGAGACCCAGTACTTC	CASSFRTSGAETQYF
NA	TRBV19	few	TRBJ2-7	TGTGCCAGTAGTTCCTGGACGGGCTACGAGCAGTACTTC	CASSSWTGYEQYF
NA	TRBV5-1	many	TRBJ2-3	TGCGCCAGCAGCTTGCCGCGGGGAAGCACAGATACGCAGTATTTT	CASSLPRGSTDTQYF
TRBD2	TRBV20-1	NA	TRBJ2-3	TGCAGTGCTAGAGGGGGACTAGCGGGGACCACAGATACGCAGTATTTT	CSARGGLAGTTDTQYF
TRBD1	TRBV10-1	medium-sized	TRBJ2-3	TGCGCCAGCAGTCCCGGACAGGGAAGGGTCACAGATACGCAGTATTTT	CASSPGQGRVTDTQYF
NA	TRBV5-1	many	TRBJ2-3	TGCGCCAGCAGCTTCAGGGAGGTGGGCACAGATACGCAGTATTTT	CASSFREVGTDTQYF
NA	TRBV3-1	many	TRBJ2-1	TGTGCCAGCAGCCAACGTCGGGGGCTCAATGAGCAGTTCTTC	CASSQRRGLNEQFF